What follows are 21 T cell receptor beta chains derived from one specimen sequenced in a study of graft-versus-host responses after intestinal transplantation. These TCRs' antigens remain unknown. Using immunoSEQ multiplex PCR, the repertoire was profiled, and TCRdb retains in-frame clones only, with some absent. The sample has fewer than 130,000 clones, about 94% seen once. The sample consisted of unstimulated CD8+ T cells sorted from spleen or lymph node cells, taken before intestinal transplant. The source is a human donor who received an intestinal transplant.

A single count supports this clone. V gene TRBV11-2 combines with J gene TRBJ2-1; tentatively, D is TRBD2 (6 bases). Germline V gene lookup returns CDR1 SGHAT and CDR2 FQNNGV. Trimming removed 3 bases at V and 6 bases at J, with 15 bases between. The CDR3 covers 15 residues. The CDR3 sequence is CASSFSSVAGNEQFF. Here the CDR3 DNA reads TGTGCCAGCAGCTTTTCTAGCGTAGCAGGCAATGAGCAGTTCTTC.

The chain has TRBV2 and TRBJ2-7, with D unresolved. The CDR3 runs 10 residues. Germline V gene lookup returns CDR1 SNHLY and CDR2 FYNNEI. V was shortened by 6 bases and J by 3 bases, with 3 bases between the two germline ends. CDR3 sequence reads: CASSLYEQYF. For the CDR3, the DNA is TGTGCCAGCAGCCTCTACGAGCAGTACTTC.

The chain carries TRBV21-1 and TRBJ2-1; no DNA check was done on the table's D call, TRBD2. TRBV21-1 is recorded as a pseudogene. The CDR3 is made up of 16 amino acids. CDR3 sequence: CASSKVKSGGYNEQFF. The CDR3 DNA follows: TGTGCCAGCAGCAAAGTTAAAAGCGGGGGCTACAATGAGCAGTTCTTC.

This chain links TRBV20-1 with TRBJ2-1, with D possibly matching TRBD2 (5 bases). This CDR3 comprises 11 residues. The germline CDR1 and CDR2 sequences are DFQATT and SNEGSKA (reference sequence). V shed 3 bases and J shed 7 bases, with 7 bases lying between them. The CDR3 DNA reads as TGCAGTGCTAGTTCGGGGAATGAGCAGTTCTTC. Translating it yields CSASSGNEQFF.

The chain couples TRBV7-6 to TRBJ1-4, with a tentative D call TRBD1 (5 bases). CDR1 is SGHVS, CDR2 FNYEAQ, per germline. The V gene lost 0 bases and the J gene lost 5 bases, with 16 bases spanning the gap. The CDR3 consists of 17 residues. The CDR3 DNA reads as TGTGCCAGCAGCTTAGCGTCCGGGGGGGGATTAAATGAAAAACTGTTTTTT. It is translated as CASSLASGGGLNEKLFF.

The chain employs TRBV19 and TRBJ2-7, with 7 bases lining up with TRBD2. Germline V gene sequence: CDR1 LNHDA, CDR2 SQIVND (reference sequence). The CDR3 is 13 amino acids. V was pared by 5 bases and J by 3 bases, with 4 bases of the junction left unmatched. The CDR3 DNA follows: TGTGCCAGTAGTCAAGCGGGGCACTACGAGCAGTACTTC. This gives the protein CASSQAGHYEQYF.

The genes are TRBV7-8 and TRBJ2-5; TRBD2 matches at 14 bases. The V gene's germline CDR1 is SGHVS and CDR2 FQNEAQ. The J segment lost 11 bases and the V segment lost 1 base, leaving 12 bases of the junction unmatched. The CDR3 runs 17 residues. CDR3 bases: TGTGCCAGCAGCTTAGAGACGGGACTAGCGGGAGTAGGGGAGCAGTACTTC. Translating it yields CASSLETGLAGVGEQYF.

The chain uses TRBV6-5 and TRBJ1-2; D is undetermined. CDR3 size: 13 residues. The V gene lost 6 bases and the J gene lost 8 bases, with 16 bases spanning the gap. Germline V CDR1 and CDR2: MNHEY, SVGAGI. The CDR3 DNA is TGTGCCAGCAGCTTTTCACTGAGTCGGGGCTACACCTTC. Its translation is CASSFSLSRGYTF.

The V and J genes are TRBV30 and TRBJ2-5; D might be TRBD2 (5 bases). Trimming pared 0 bases from V and 5 bases from J, leaving 7 bases between. Germline values: CDR1 GTSNPN, CDR2 SVGIG (reference sequence). The CDR3 loop spans 12 amino acids. The CDR3 nucleotides read TGTGCCTGGAGTGTCGGCGGGGAGACCCAGTACTTC. This sequence encodes CAWSVGGETQYF. Looking up the rest from reference TRBV30 and TRBJ2-5 gives the full variable domain: SQTIHQWPATLVQPVGSPLSLECTVEGTSNPNLYWYRQAAGRGLQLLFYSVGIGQISSEVPQNLSASRPQDRQFILSSKKLLLSDSGFYLCAWSVGGETQYFGPGTRLLVL.

This rearrangement joins TRBV9 to TRBJ1-1, with D perhaps matching TRBD1 (6 bases). The ends were cut back, 5 bases at V and 0 bases at J, with 8 bases in the middle. The CDR3 length is 13 residues. Germline-derived CDR1 and CDR2 are SGDLS and YYNGEE. CDR3 loop: CASSAGVNTEAFF. The CDR3 DNA is TGTGCCAGCAGTGCAGGGGTGAACACTGAAGCTTTCTTT.

V and J are TRBV7-9 and TRBJ2-7; no reliable D call. This CDR3 is 15 amino acids long. Trimming cost V 4 bases and J 5 bases, with 18 bases left between them. CDR1 and CDR2 (germline): SEHNR, FQNEAQ (reference sequence). CDR3 sequence (DNA): TGTGCCAGCAGCTCGTTGGAACGGAATTCCCACGAGCAGTACTTC. Its translation is CASSSLERNSHEQYF.

The J gene is TRBJ1-4, the V gene TRBV28, with no clear D. The germline CDR1 and CDR2 sequences are MDHEN and SYDVKM. Trimming removed 6 bases at V and 5 bases at J, with 16 bases between. This CDR3 spans 15 amino acids. This chain's CDR3 is CASSKTLGQNEKLFF. CDR3 DNA sequence: TGTGCCAGCAGCAAGACTCTGGGCCAAAATGAAAAACTGTTTTTT.

The chain links TRBV7-9 to TRBJ1-4, with D uncertain. Germline V gives CDR1 SEHNR, CDR2 FQNEAQ (reference sequence). V gave up 6 bases and J gave up 8 bases, with 25 bases separating them. The CDR3 loop spans 17 amino acids. The CDR3 here is CASSPTPGLPNSEKLFF. CDR3 coding DNA: TGTGCCAGCAGTCCCACCCCGGGCCTCCCAAATTCAGAAAAACTGTTTTTT.

This sequence joins TRBV29-1 and TRBJ2-7; no clear D gene. Germline lookup yields CDR1 SQVTM and CDR2 ANQGSEA. Trimming stripped 1 base from V and 3 bases from J, with 10 bases between. There are 13 residues in the CDR3. CDR3 nucleotides: TGCAGCGTTGAAGGGTCTAGGGACTACGAGCAGTACTTC. Its protein is CSVEGSRDYEQYF.

This chain joins TRBV7-8 and TRBJ2-7; TRBD2 is a possible D gene (6 bases). Germline values: CDR1 SGHVS, CDR2 FQNEAQ. This CDR3 is built from 14 residues. V was clipped by 1 base and J by 6 bases, with 13 bases between them. The CDR3, as DNA: TGTGCCAGCAGCTTAGGCGGCGCGGGGCGCGAGCAGTACTTC. It specifies CASSLGGAGREQYF.

The chain couples TRBV9 to TRBJ2-7; the D is unclear. This CDR3 has 14 residues. V was pared by 0 bases and J by 2 bases, with 9 bases between. The germline V gene has CDR1 SGDLS and CDR2 YYNGEE. CDR3 amino acids: CASSVGANAYEQYF. Here the CDR3 DNA reads TGTGCCAGCAGCGTAGGCGCAAACGCCTACGAGCAGTACTTC.

The chain links TRBV6-1 to TRBJ2-7; TRBD1 matches at 9 bases. This CDR3 comprises 15 residues. Germline CDR1 reads MNHNS; CDR2 reads SASEGT. V trimming: 6 bases; J trimming: 0 bases; junction bases outside the gene matches: 6. CDR3 bases: TGTGCCAGCAGATTTCCGACAGGGGGCTCCTACGAGCAGTACTTC. Translated: CASRFPTGGSYEQYF.

CDR3 DNA: TGTGCCAGCAGCTTGGTTGGGGGGCATATCCGCGGCTACACCTTC. Protein product: CASSLVGGHIRGYTF. V gene TRBV5-6 combines with J gene TRBJ1-2; a possible D gene is TRBD1 (6 bases). The CDR3 runs 15 residues. The germline V gene has CDR1 SGHDT and CDR2 YYEEEE. V lost 0 bases and J lost 8, with 17 bases in between.

This chain connects TRBV9 to TRBJ2-1; D call uncertain. Looked up from germline, CDR1 is SGDLS and CDR2 is YYNGEE. The CDR3 runs 15 residues. Trimming pared 0 bases from V and 0 bases from J, leaving 7 bases between. The CDR3: CASSVGWDSYNEQFF. Here the CDR3 DNA reads TGTGCCAGCAGCGTAGGCTGGGACTCCTACAATGAGCAGTTCTTC.

The V gene is TRBV19, the J gene TRBJ2-2; D assignment may be TRBD1 or TRBD2 (5 bases each). This CDR3 is built from 12 residues. CDR1 is LNHDA, CDR2 SQIVND, per germline (reference sequence). V dropped 7 bases and J dropped 6 bases, with 9 bases sitting between them. For the CDR3, the DNA is TGTGCCAGTACCCCGGGGCCCGGGGAGCTGTTTTTT. It codes for CASTPGPGELFF.

The chain is built from TRBV9 and TRBJ2-3; D ambiguous. Germline V lookup: CDR1 SGDLS, CDR2 YYNGEE. This CDR3 spans 13 amino acids. V was shortened by 0 bases and J by 8 bases, with 10 bases between the two germline ends. In DNA form, the CDR3 reads TGTGCCAGCAGCGTAGATGGGGATTTTACGCAGTATTTT. Its protein is CASSVDGDFTQYF.